The 16 T cell receptor beta chains below all came from one sample that was sequenced in a study of CXCR3-negative and CXCR3-positive naive CD8 T cells. Libraries of TRB cDNA were made by 5' RACE and carried UMIs. One entry per CDR3 protein, without DNA, is what TCRdb gives after re-calling the 5' RACE reads. The listing records about 26,000 distinct CDR3 sequences. Sequenced sample: naive CXCR3- CD8+ T cells from blood. Indicated subset: CD45RO-CCR7+CD27+CD95- naive CD8+ T cells lacking CXCR3 (TNR3-). The receptor source for this set is a human donor in good health. Some clones in this sample may be carry-over from other donors' samples.

The chain is built from TRBV11-2 and TRBJ2-7. Germline CDR1 SGHAT, CDR2 FQNNGV. The CDR3 runs to 16 residues. CDR3: CASSLGLGGRSYEQYF.

This chain uses TRBV28 with TRBJ1-1; TCRdb designates TRBD1, a call that cannot be tested without DNA. Per the germline V gene, CDR1 is MDHEN and CDR2 is SYDVKM. CDR3 length: 12 amino acids. The CDR3 loop is CASSLRDREAFF.

V gene TRBV5-1 combines with J gene TRBJ2-1; absent DNA, TCRdb's TRBD2 call cannot be checked. The CDR3 runs 14 residues. Germline-derived CDR1 and CDR2 are SGHRS and YFSETQ. CDR3 sequence reads: CASSLVGVGDEQFF.

V gene TRBV29-1 combines with J gene TRBJ1-4; TCRdb's D gene call, TRBD1, goes unchecked for lack of DNA. Germline CDR1 and CDR2: SQVTM and ANQGSEA. The CDR3 sequence is 15 residues long. This CDR3 is CSVEDESGAGEKLFF.

V gene TRBV29-1 combines with J gene TRBJ1-2. Germline CDR1 is SQVTM and CDR2 is ANQGSEA. The CDR3 loop spans 13 amino acids. The CDR3 loop reads CSVEEQGGPGYTF.

The chain recombines TRBV6-2 or TRBV6-3 with TRBJ2-2; TCRdb outputs TRBD2, but without DNA this stays unchecked. The CDR3 loop spans 15 amino acids. Germline CDR1 MNHEY, CDR2 SVGEGT. The CDR3 spells CASSFPLDWTGELFF.

V is TRBV7-9 and J is TRBJ2-5. Germline-derived CDR1 and CDR2 are SEHNR and FQNEAQ (reference sequence). The CDR3 has 12 residues. CDR3 region: CASSFLAETQYF.

The chain joins TRBV29-1 to TRBJ2-7; checking the TCRdb D call of TRBD2 is not possible without DNA. From germline, CDR1 is SQVTM and CDR2 ANQGSEA. The CDR3 totals 12 residues. CDR3 in amino acids: CSVEEEGYEQYF.

The chain combines TRBV12-3 or TRBV12-4 with TRBJ2-3; TCRdb calls TRBD2, which cannot be checked without DNA. The CDR3 has 14 residues. CDR3 loop: CASSFRLASDTQYF.

V is TRBV7-2 and J is TRBJ2-7. From germline, CDR1 is SGHTA and CDR2 FQGNSA. The CDR3 length is 13 residues. CDR3: CASSLYLGYEQYF. The variable domain in full, completed from reference TRBV7-2 and TRBJ2-7, reads GAGVSQSPSNKVTEKGKDVELRCDPISGHTALYWYRQSLGQGLEFLIYFQGNSAPDKSGLPSDRFSAERTGGSVSTLTIQRTQQEDSAVYLCASSLYLGYEQYFGPGTRLTVT.

The rearrangement links TRBV7-9 to TRBJ2-5; TCRdb designates TRBD1, a call that cannot be tested without DNA. Germline-derived CDR1 and CDR2 are SEHNR and FQNEAQ (reference sequence). This CDR3 comprises 16 residues. CDR3 residues: CASSLALRDLQETQYF.

The J gene is TRBJ2-7, the V gene TRBV4-1; TCRdb outputs TRBD1, but without DNA this stays unchecked. Germline V gives CDR1 MGHRA, CDR2 YSYEKL. The CDR3 has 15 amino acids. The CDR3 sequence is CASSPVTGNSYEQYF.

The rearrangement links TRBV23-1 to TRBJ2-3; the D gene TCRdb calls, TRBD1, cannot be checked with no DNA. TRBV23-1 is an open reading frame, and its role is uncertain. There are 14 residues in the CDR3. The CDR3 here is CASKPGQRLDTQYF.

The genes are TRBV10-2 and TRBJ1-5. This CDR3 comprises 14 residues. Germline CDR1 and CDR2: WSHSY and SAAADI. Here the CDR3 reads CASSETQVYQPQHF.

The J gene is TRBJ1-1, the V gene TRBV6-2 or TRBV6-3; TCRdb picks TRBD1, but there is no DNA to check that call. CDR1 MNHEY and CDR2 SVGEGT come from the germline V gene. The CDR3 is 18 residues long. CDR3 in amino acids: CASSHFPTLGQSNTEAFF.

This rearrangement joins TRBV7-8 to TRBJ1-4; as DNA is missing, the TRBD1 call by TCRdb cannot be tested. Germline values: CDR1 SGHVS, CDR2 FQNEAQ. The CDR3 length is 16 residues. This chain's CDR3 is CASSFPGQGAGEKLFF.